This record concerns one T cell receptor (beta chain) sequence. This sample is drawn from a study of cytomegalovirus exposure and HLA in healthy donors. The repertoire was sequenced with immunoSEQ multiplex PCR; TCRdb's copy has only in-frame clones and lacks some. The sample yields 200,000 or so clones, about 79% seen once. Trimming cost V 3 bases and J 5 bases; bases outside gene matches: 6. Germline V CDR1 and CDR2: SGHNT, YYREEE (reference sequence). The CDR3 loop spans 14 amino acids. The clonotype was recovered from a young woman in good health and CMV-seropositive. The sequenced sample was PBMCs. The V and J genes are TRBV5-4 and TRBJ2-7; 9 bases are a match to TRBD1. Written as DNA, the CDR3 is TGTGCCAGCAGCTCCGGACAGGGGATTAACGAGCAGTACTTC. Amino acid sequence: CASSSGQGINEQYF. Full variable domain (remainder filled in from reference TRBV5-4 and TRBJ2-7): ETGVTQSPTHLIKTRGQQVTLRCSSQSGHNTVSWYQQALGQGPQFIFQYYREEENGRGNFPPRFSGLQFPNYSSELNVNALELDDSALYLCASSSGQGINEQYFGPGTRLTVT.